This T cell receptor (beta chain) was profiled in a study of blood T cells in healthy people across ages. Germline CDR1 is SGDLS and CDR2 is YYNGEE. V was clipped by 3 bases and J by 8 bases, with 20 bases between them. There are 15 residues in the CDR3. About 10 milliliters of peripheral blood were drawn from each donor into EDTA-treated tubes. Primers used in a second PCR of about 7 to 12 cycles were a sample-barcoded 5' primer and a J-beta primer mix. TCRdb independently ran MiXCR on the 5' RACE reads; one entry per CDR3 protein. The sample shows fewer than 950,000 distinct CDR3 sequences, roughly 40% of them seen only once.

Sequencing was carried out using blood. The rearrangement joins TRBV9 to TRBJ1-2; D is possibly TRBD1 (6 bases). The TCR originated in a man aged 18 to 29 in good health. The CDR3 protein is CASSARISSGAGYTF. CDR3 coding DNA: TGTGCCAGCAGCGCCAGGATCTCTTCAGGGGCAGGCTACACCTTC.